These 19 T cell receptor beta chains were sequenced from one sample in a study of radiotherapy plus CTLA-4 blockade in lung cancer. Repertoires were generated with immunoSEQ multiplex PCR, while TCRdb's copy carries only in-frame clones and drops some. The top ten hold about 25% of the sample, which has approximately 94,000 clones, 82% seen once. This material consisted of peripheral blood, taken from a patient treated with radiotherapy plus ipilimumab. Receptor source: a human donor with non-small cell lung cancer that progressed on radiotherapy plus ipilimumab.

The chain combines TRBV10-3 with TRBJ2-7; perhaps TRBD2 as D (6 bases). The germline V gene has CDR1 ENHRY and CDR2 SYGVKD. The germline V and J ends were trimmed by 7 bases and 0 bases, with 13 bases remaining between them. The CDR3 covers 14 residues. The CDR3 coding sequence is TGTGCCATCATTTCGGAGGGGAGCTCCTACGAGCAGTACTTC. It yields the protein CAIISEGSSYEQYF.

This chain uses TRBV11-2 with TRBJ2-1; 9 positions agree with TRBD2. V was pared by 1 base and J by 10 bases, with 17 bases of the junction left unmatched. This CDR3 region has 18 residues. Germline CDR1 reads SGHAT; CDR2 reads FQNNGV. CDR3 amino acids: CASSLGLRREGSGREQFF. In DNA form, the CDR3 reads TGTGCCAGCAGCTTAGGACTGCGGCGAGAGGGGAGCGGGAGGGAGCAGTTCTTC.

V is TRBV27 and J is TRBJ2-4; D unresolved. Trimming took off 3 bases at V and 0 bases at J, with 3 bases between the two ends. The CDR3 is 13 residues long. Germline CDR1 MNHEY, CDR2 SMNVEV (reference sequence). CDR3 bases: TGTGCCAGCAGTTTTTCAGCCAAAAACATTCAGTACTTC. Its translation is CASSFSAKNIQYF.

The chain employs TRBV29-1 and TRBJ2-7; TRBD2 matches at 7 bases. The CDR3 runs 13 residues. Germline CDR1 SQVTM, CDR2 ANQGSEA. Losses at the gene ends were 7 bases for V and 5 bases for J; bases not matched to a gene: 11. CDR3 in amino acids: CSGISGNAHEQYF. In DNA, the CDR3 is TGCAGCGGGATAAGCGGGAACGCGCACGAGCAGTACTTC.

This clone has just a few counts. The V gene is TRBV28, the J gene TRBJ2-7, with D perhaps TRBD2 (5 bases). CDR1 MDHEN and CDR2 SYDVKM come from the germline V gene. Trimming left V 6 bases short and J 0 bases short, with 12 bases between. This CDR3 has 14 residues. The CDR3 DNA follows: TGTGCCAGCAGACGAGAGAGCGGCTCCTACGAGCAGTACGTC. Its protein is CASRRESGSYEQYV.

The gene calls are TRBV12-5 and TRBJ1-2; maybe TRBD1 (5 bases). The CDR3 contains 14 residues. Trimming cost V 1 base and J 6 bases, with 12 bases left between them. The germline CDR1 and CDR2 sequences are LGHNT and FRNRAP. Written as DNA, the CDR3 is TGTGCTAGTGGTTTGGCGCAGGGAAGAGATGGCTACACCTTC. This encodes CASGLAQGRDGYTF. Full variable domain (rest looked up from reference TRBV12-5 and TRBJ1-2): DARVTQTPRHKVTEMGQEVTMRCQPILGHNTVFWYRQTMMQGLELLAYFRNRAPLDDSGMPKDRFSAEMPDATLATLKIQPSEPRDSAVYFCASGLAQGRDGYTFGSGTRLTVV.

V is TRBV19 and J is TRBJ2-7, with a possible D match to TRBD1 (6 bases). This CDR3 region has 14 residues. Looked up from germline, CDR1 is LNHDA and CDR2 is SQIVND (reference sequence). The V and J ends lost 5 bases and 7 bases respectively, with 18 bases between them. CDR3 sequence reads: CASSVWDNSREQYF. In nucleotides, the CDR3 is TGTGCCAGTAGTGTCTGGGACAACTCGCGGGAGCAGTACTTC.

This chain links TRBV19 with TRBJ2-4, with 9 bases fitting TRBD1. Germline V CDR1 and CDR2: LNHDA, SQIVND (reference sequence). The V segment lost 9 bases and the J segment 2 bases; nucleotides outside the gene matches: 5. The CDR3 extends over 14 amino acids. The CDR3 protein is CASRDRATKNIQYF. The CDR3 coding sequence is TGTGCCAGCAGGGACAGGGCGACCAAAAACATTCAGTACTTC.

The rearrangement joins TRBV5-1 to TRBJ2-5, with D unresolved. Germline CDR1 SGHRS, CDR2 YFSETQ. The CDR3 is made up of 13 amino acids. V dropped 0 bases and J dropped 5 bases, with 8 bases sitting between them. The CDR3 loop is CASSLVAKETQYF. The CDR3 region has the DNA TGCGCCAGCAGCTTGGTGGCAAAGGAGACCCAGTACTTC.

The genes are TRBV28 and TRBJ2-1; D uncertain. Germline V gene lookup returns CDR1 MDHEN and CDR2 SYDVKM. With 5 bases removed from V and 0 bases from J, the gap between germline ends came to 11 bases. There are 15 residues in the CDR3. CDR3 sequence (DNA): TGTGCCAGCAGTGCCCAGAGTCCCTCCTACAATGAGCAGTTCTTC. Its protein is CASSAQSPSYNEQFF.

The chain uses TRBV19 and TRBJ2-1; 9 positions match TRBD2. This CDR3 is built from 15 residues. Germline V gene sequence: CDR1 LNHDA, CDR2 SQIVND (reference sequence). V was pared by 4 bases and J by 8 bases, with 9 bases of the junction left unmatched. The DNA for the CDR3 is TGTGCCAGTAGTAGTAGAGCGGGAGGTGGTGATGAGCAGTTCTTC. Translating gives CASSSRAGGGDEQFF. The full variable domain, in which reference TRBV19 and TRBJ2-1 provide the parts outside the CDR3, is DGGITQSPKYLFRKEGQNVTLSCEQNLNHDAMYWYRQDPGQGLRLIYYSQIVNDFQKGDIAEGYSVSREKKESFPLTVTSAQKNPTAFYLCASSSRAGGGDEQFFGPGTRLTVL.

The chain employs TRBV6-1 and TRBJ1-5; 7 positions match TRBD1. The V gene's germline CDR1 is MNHNS and CDR2 SASEGT. Losses at the gene ends were 8 bases for V and 6 bases for J; bases not matched to a gene: 13. The CDR3 is 15 amino acids. The DNA for the CDR3 is TGTGCCAGCCTTATCAGAGGGGGCTCGGGTCAGCCCCAGCATTTT. Translation: CASLIRGGSGQPQHF.

The DNA of the CDR3 is TGCAGCGCAGGGACCCTCTACAATGAGCAGTTCTTC. Its translation: CSAGTLYNEQFF. The chain employs TRBV29-1 and TRBJ2-1; either TRBD1 or TRBD2 may fit D (5 bases each). The length of the CDR3 is 12 residues. The V gene lost 7 bases and the J gene lost 3 bases, with 10 bases spanning the gap. Germline V gene lookup returns CDR1 SQVTM and CDR2 ANQGSEA.

V and J are TRBV6-1 and TRBJ1-2, with TRBD1 matching 11 bases. The CDR3 is made up of 14 amino acids. V dropped 7 bases and J dropped 7; count of bases not matched to a gene: 8. Germline V gene data show CDR1 as MNHNS and CDR2 as SASEGT. The CDR3 reads CASIPGTGGIGYTF. The CDR3 region has the DNA TGTGCCAGCATCCCCGGGACAGGGGGAATTGGCTACACCTTC.

This clone was counted between two and nine times. The chain recombines TRBV19 with TRBJ1-2, with 8 bases that match TRBD1. Per the germline V gene, CDR1 is LNHDA and CDR2 is SQIVND (reference sequence). The CDR3 has 13 amino acids. The ends lost 5 bases at V and 6 bases at J; junction bases unmatched: 5. CDR3 nucleotides: TGTGCCAGTAGTGGACAGGGTTTAGATGGCTACACCTTC. Translating gives CASSGQGLDGYTF.

This rearrangement joins TRBV5-4 to TRBJ1-1; D unclear. V lost 0 bases to trimming and J lost 0 bases, with 6 bases between them. Germline values: CDR1 SGHNT, CDR2 YYREEE (reference sequence). This CDR3 is 14 amino acids long. For the CDR3, the DNA is TGTGCCAGCAGCTTGGGCGAGGTGAACACTGAAGCTTTCTTT. Residues: CASSLGEVNTEAFF. The complete variable domain, with remaining parts taken from reference TRBV5-4 and TRBJ1-1, reads ETGVTQSPTHLIKTRGQQVTLRCSSQSGHNTVSWYQQALGQGPQFIFQYYREEENGRGNFPPRFSGLQFPNYSSELNVNALELDDSALYLCASSLGEVNTEAFFGQGTRLTVV.

The chain has TRBV9 and TRBJ1-2, with D uncertain. V was clipped by 0 bases and J by 4 bases, with 13 bases between them. This CDR3 spans 15 amino acids. CDR1 and CDR2 (germline): SGDLS, YYNGEE. The CDR3 protein is CASSVEPSVGYGYTF. CDR3 bases: TGTGCCAGCAGCGTAGAACCTTCAGTAGGCTATGGCTACACCTTC. Together with reference TRBV9 and TRBJ1-2, the CDR3 gives the full variable domain: DSGVTQTPKHLITATGQRVTLRCSPRSGDLSVYWYQQSLDQGLQFLIQYYNGEERAKGNILERFSAQQFPDLHSELNLSSLELGDSALYFCASSVEPSVGYGYTFGSGTRLTVV.

The J gene is TRBJ1-2, the V gene TRBV6-1; TRBD1 aligns across 8 bases. The CDR3 is 15 amino acids. Germline CDR1 is MNHNS and CDR2 is SASEGT. After removal of 3 bases from V and 5 bases from J, the junction contained 8 bases not matched to a gene. The CDR3 here is CASSDGQGARYGYTF. In DNA, the CDR3 is TGTGCCAGCAGTGATGGGCAGGGGGCGAGGTATGGCTACACCTTC.

This clone was observed a handful of times. The chain links TRBV13 to TRBJ2-1; D unresolved. The CDR3 length is 15 residues. Trimming removed 2 bases from V and 3 bases from J, with 11 bases in between. Germline V CDR1 and CDR2: PRHDT, FYEKMQ (reference sequence). CDR3 amino acids: CASSLTAVHYNEQFF. The CDR3 coding sequence is TGTGCCAGCAGCTTAACGGCGGTCCACTACAATGAGCAGTTCTTC.